This entry lists 9 T cell receptor beta chains sequenced from one sample in a study of blood T cell repertoires in COVID-19. Data came from immunoSEQ multiplex PCR; TCRdb stores just in-frame clones and leaves some out. The sample gives 200,000 to 300,000 clones, 86% of which show up once; roughly 9.8% is in the top ten. The sequenced material came from peripheral blood. Receptors were obtained from a man aged 35 to 55 who had recovered from COVID-19.

The chain joins TRBV4-1 to TRBJ2-1; 10 nucleotides agree with TRBD2. The CDR3 is 15 residues long. Germline V gene lookup returns CDR1 MGHRA and CDR2 YSYEKL. J gave up 3 bases and V 2 bases, and 1 base lay outside the gene matches. CDR3 coding DNA: TGCGCCAGCAGCCAAAGGACTAGCGGCTACAATGAGCAGTTCTTC. Translating it yields CASSQRTSGYNEQFF.

This clone came up once. The V gene is TRBV2, the J gene TRBJ1-1, with D perhaps matching TRBD1 (5 bases). The CDR3 runs to 15 residues. Germline V gene sequence: CDR1 SNHLY, CDR2 FYNNEI. Trimming removed 7 bases from V and 2 bases from J, with 17 bases in between. Here the CDR3 reads CASMKGSLPNTEAFF. Here the CDR3 DNA reads TGTGCCAGCATGAAGGGGTCCCTCCCCAACACTGAAGCTTTCTTT.

The table lists this clone with a count of one. The V and J genes are TRBV2 and TRBJ2-1, with 8 bases lining up with TRBD2. CDR1 SNHLY and CDR2 FYNNEI come from the germline V gene. CDR3 length: 15 amino acids. Trimming removed 2 bases from V and 10 bases from J; junction bases left unmatched: 10. CDR3 in amino acids: CASSEYGRGRYEQFF. In nucleotides, the CDR3 is TGTGCCAGCAGTGAATACGGGAGGGGCCGCTACGAGCAGTTCTTC.

CDR3 in amino acids: CASRLGGQGDEKLFF. As DNA, the CDR3 is TGTGCAAGTCGCTTAGGGGGACAGGGGGATGAAAAACTGTTTTTT. The chain uses TRBV12-2 and TRBJ1-4; the table gives TRBD1 as D, unverified against the DNA. TRBV12-2 is a pseudogene. The CDR3 is 15 amino acids.

The V call is TRBV7-9, the J call TRBJ2-7; perhaps TRBD1 as D (6 bases). Germline assignment: CDR1 SEHNR and CDR2 FQNEAQ (reference sequence). CDR3 size: 13 residues. V shed 6 bases and J shed 1 base, with 10 bases lying between them. Here the CDR3 reads CASRVTGSYEQYF. In nucleotides, the CDR3 is TGTGCCAGCAGGGTTACAGGGTCCTACGAGCAGTACTTC.

This clone was recorded a few times. The rearrangement uses TRBV7-6 and TRBJ1-4, with 10 bases lining up with TRBD1. The length of the CDR3 is 17 residues. The ends lost 0 bases at V and 8 bases at J; junction bases unmatched: 9. Germline V lookup: CDR1 SGHVS, CDR2 FNYEAQ. Here the CDR3 reads CASSLATGQGGEEKLFF. In nucleotides, the CDR3 is TGTGCCAGCAGCTTAGCCACTGGACAGGGGGGAGAAGAAAAACTGTTTTTT.

The chain links TRBV9 to TRBJ2-7, with a possible D match to TRBD1 (5 bases). V lost 0 bases to trimming and J lost 2 bases, with 12 bases between them. The CDR3 runs 15 residues. In germline, CDR1 is SGDLS, CDR2 YYNGEE. The CDR3 spells CASSVGSGSTYEQYF. DNA for the CDR3: TGTGCCAGCAGCGTAGGATCAGGGTCAACCTACGAGCAGTACTTC.

The chain joins TRBV29-1 to TRBJ1-2; 7 nucleotides align to TRBD1. With 4 bases clipped from V and 4 bases from J, the junction kept 12 bases outside the gene matches. This CDR3 is built from 15 residues. Germline values: CDR1 SQVTM, CDR2 ANQGSEA. CDR3 amino acids: CSVVVFGGDSYGYTF. The CDR3 DNA reads as TGCAGCGTTGTTGTCTTCGGAGGGGACAGCTATGGCTACACCTTC.

The chain recombines TRBV7-6 with TRBJ2-7; 8 bases map to TRBD2. This CDR3 is 15 amino acids long. Germline values: CDR1 SGHVS, CDR2 FNYEAQ. Trimming took 5 bases from V and 6 from J; bases not matched to a gene: 12. The CDR3 bases are TGTGCCAGCAGCCTTAAGGGTCTGGCGGGAGGCGAGCAGTACTTC. Encoded protein: CASSLKGLAGGEQYF.